Below are 11 T cell receptor beta chains sequenced from a single sample in a study of cytomegalovirus exposure and HLA in healthy donors. The PCR contained 60 Vbeta and 13 Jbeta primers. The data were produced by immunoSEQ multiplex PCR, yet TCRdb's version contains in-frame clones alone and is incomplete. The sample lists around 97,000 clones; more than 75% were seen once. The sample consisted of PBMCs. The source of these receptors is a woman aged 18-29 years in good health and CMV-seropositive.

This chain joins TRBV5-1 and TRBJ1-1, with 7 bases identical to TRBD1. The ends lost 4 bases at V and 5 bases at J; junction bases unmatched: 8. CDR1 SGHRS and CDR2 YFSETQ come from the germline V gene. This CDR3 spans 14 amino acids. Here the CDR3 DNA reads TGCGCCAGCAGCACCCGGGACAGTGGGACTGAAGCTTTCTTT. Translated, it gives CASSTRDSGTEAFF.

The chain links TRBV5-6 to TRBJ2-1, with D possibly matching TRBD2 (5 bases). Germline V lookup: CDR1 SGHDT, CDR2 YYEEEE. The CDR3 is made up of 15 amino acids. The V end was cut by 4 bases, the J end by 4 bases, with 15 bases between. The CDR3 DNA sequence: TGTGCCAGCAGCCTGGACTTCTCCAATTACAATGAGCAGTTCTTC. Its protein is CASSLDFSNYNEQFF.

The chain carries TRBV25-1 and TRBJ2-3; 10 positions match TRBD2. Germline loops: CDR1 MGHDK, CDR2 SYGVNS. The CDR3 extends over 17 amino acids. V gave up 4 bases and J gave up 8 bases; unmatched junction bases: 15. Here the CDR3 DNA reads TGTGCCAGCAGTGCGTGGGGAGCGGGAGGGCCATCAGTTACGCAGTATTTT. Translated: CASSAWGAGGPSVTQYF.

The CDR3 protein is CASSPRTGADGYTF. The DNA of the CDR3 is TGTGCCAGCTCACCGCGGACAGGGGCTGATGGCTACACCTTC. V is TRBV18 and J is TRBJ1-2, with TRBD1 matching 9 bases. CDR1 is KGHSH and CDR2 is LQKENI in the germline V gene. The CDR3 spans 14 residues. Germline trimming cut 3 bases from V and 6 bases from J; bases unmatched to any gene: 5. Variable domain in full (rest from reference TRBV18 and TRBJ1-2): NAGVMQNPRHLVRRRGQEARLRCSPMKGHSHVYWYRQLPEEGLKFMVYLQKENIIDESGMPKERFSAEFPKEGPSILRIQQVVRGDSAAYFCASSPRTGADGYTFGSGTRLTVV.

V usage is TRBV27 and J usage is TRBJ2-2; D ambiguous. Trimming removed 2 bases at V and 2 bases at J, with 9 bases between. The germline V gene has CDR1 MNHEY and CDR2 SMNVEV (reference sequence). There are 15 residues in the CDR3. The CDR3: CASSLRQTNTGELFF. In DNA form, the CDR3 reads TGTGCCAGCAGTTTACGGCAGACTAACACCGGGGAGCTGTTTTTT.

The V and J genes are TRBV9 and TRBJ1-2; 8 bases are shared with TRBD1. V was pared by 5 bases and J by 4 bases, with 10 bases of the junction left unmatched. The CDR3 runs to 15 residues. Per germline, CDR1 SGDLS and CDR2 YYNGEE. The CDR3 region has the DNA TGTGCCAGCAGGGCAACTAGGACAGGGTCCTATGGCTACACCTTC. Translated, it gives CASRATRTGSYGYTF.

The rearrangement links TRBV19 to TRBJ2-3; D gene unclear. Germline V gene lookup returns CDR1 LNHDA and CDR2 SQIVND (reference sequence). This CDR3 is 14 amino acids long. Trimming took 6 bases from V and 4 from J, leaving 14 bases between them. CDR3 DNA: TGTGCCAGTAGCGATAGATCTTTACCAGATACGCAGTATTTT. It specifies CASSDRSLPDTQYF.

This clone was detected only once. The chain recombines TRBV27 with TRBJ1-5; D call uncertain. Germline V gene sequence: CDR1 MNHEY, CDR2 SMNVEV (reference sequence). The CDR3 has 12 residues. The ends were cut back, 6 bases at V and 6 bases at J, with 9 bases in the middle. The CDR3 bases are TGTGCCAGCAGCCCTACGGGTCAGCCCCAGCATTTT. Its translation is CASSPTGQPQHF.

The J gene is TRBJ1-1, the V gene TRBV5-6; D is perhaps TRBD1 (5 bases). The CDR3 consists of 12 residues. Between the trimmed V and J ends, which lost 3 bases and 5 bases, there was a span of 8 bases. The germline V gene has CDR1 SGHDT and CDR2 YYEEEE. CDR3 sequence: CASSSQGTEAFF. The DNA of the CDR3 is TGTGCCAGCAGCTCCCAGGGTACTGAAGCTTTCTTT. Based on the CDR3 plus reference TRBV5-6 and TRBJ1-1, the full variable domain is DAGVTQSPTHLIKTRGQQVTLRCSPKSGHDTVSWYQQALGQGPQFIFQYYEEEERQRGNFPDRFSGHQFPNYSSELNVNALLLGDSALYLCASSSQGTEAFFGQGTRLTVV.

The genes are TRBV28 and TRBJ2-5; D is perhaps TRBD2 (5 bases). This CDR3 is built from 16 residues. Germline V gene lookup returns CDR1 MDHEN and CDR2 SYDVKM. Trimming took 6 bases from V and 4 from J, leaving 21 bases between them. The chain's CDR3 is CASSPAGVKDSETQYF. The CDR3 DNA sequence: TGTGCCAGCAGCCCGGCCGGGGTCAAGGACTCAGAGACCCAGTACTTC.

V is TRBV9 and J is TRBJ1-3; D call uncertain. Between the trimmed V and J ends, which lost 5 bases and 4 bases, there was a span of 7 bases. Per the germline V gene, CDR1 is SGDLS and CDR2 is YYNGEE. The length of the CDR3 is 12 residues. CDR3 bases: TGTGCCAGCAGTAAGCTAGGAAACACCATATATTTT. Its protein product is CASSKLGNTIYF.